The source of this TCR beta chain is a study of blood T cells in healthy people across ages. The CDR3 is 15 residues long. With 1 base removed from V and 11 bases from J, the gap between germline ends came to 23 bases. Germline CDR1 DFQATT, CDR2 SNEGSKA (reference sequence). Alongside a J-beta primer mix, a sample-barcoded 5' primer served in a second PCR lasting about 7 to 11 cycles. Each CDR3 protein gets one entry after TCRdb re-called the 5' RACE reads with MiXCR. The sample includes some 1.5 million distinct CDR3 sequences, less than 45% of them seen just once. The sequenced sample consisted of blood. The chain has TRBV20-1 and TRBJ2-5; D might be TRBD2 (5 bases). This sequence originates from a woman between 18 and 29 years old in good health. CDR3 in amino acids: CSARARRIKYNEQYF. In DNA form, the CDR3 reads TGCAGTGCTAGAGCTCGGAGGATCAAATACAATGAGCAGTACTTC.